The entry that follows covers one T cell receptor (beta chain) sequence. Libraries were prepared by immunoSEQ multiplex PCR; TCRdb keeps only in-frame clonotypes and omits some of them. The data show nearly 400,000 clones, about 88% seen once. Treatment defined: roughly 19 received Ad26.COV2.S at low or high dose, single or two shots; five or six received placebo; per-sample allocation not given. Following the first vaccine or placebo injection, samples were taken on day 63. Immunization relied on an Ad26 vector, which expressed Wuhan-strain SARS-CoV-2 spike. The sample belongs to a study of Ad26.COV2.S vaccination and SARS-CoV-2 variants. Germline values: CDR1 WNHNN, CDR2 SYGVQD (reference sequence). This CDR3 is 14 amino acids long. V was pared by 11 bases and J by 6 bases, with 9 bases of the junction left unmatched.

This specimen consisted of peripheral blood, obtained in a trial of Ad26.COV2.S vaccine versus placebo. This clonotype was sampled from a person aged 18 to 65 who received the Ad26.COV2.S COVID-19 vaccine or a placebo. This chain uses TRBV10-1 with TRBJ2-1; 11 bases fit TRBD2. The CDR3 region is CAALLAGVSNEQFF. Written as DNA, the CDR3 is TGCGCCGCCCTACTAGCGGGAGTAAGCAATGAGCAGTTCTTC.